This T cell receptor beta chain was observed in a study of cytomegalovirus exposure and HLA in healthy donors. PCR employed 60 Vbeta and 13 Jbeta primers. Data came from immunoSEQ multiplex PCR; TCRdb stores just in-frame clones and leaves some out. Here the sample spans 100,000 to 150,000 clones, roughly a tenth being singletons. Study-wide results and limits: Reported findings show TCR beta sequences accurately forecast HLA-A and HLA-B alleles in most subjects. TCR beta V- and J-gene trimming, according to a later analysis, was linked to a missense DCLRE1C variant.

This clone turned up a few times. Its cognate antigen is unknown. CDR1 and CDR2 (germline): SGDLS, YYNGEE. The V segment lost 0 bases and the J segment 6 bases; nucleotides outside the gene matches: 4. This CDR3 has 16 amino acids. The sequenced material came from PBMCs. This sequence originates from a woman between 18 and 29 years old in good health and CMV-seropositive. The rearrangement uses TRBV9 and TRBJ2-1; 12 nucleotides match TRBD2. CDR3 amino acids: CASSVGQGLAGNEQFF. CDR3 nucleotides: TGTGCCAGCAGCGTAGGTCAGGGACTAGCGGGCAATGAGCAGTTCTTC.